A single sample gave rise to the 6 T cell receptor beta chains below, sequenced in a study of technical replicates of blood from several donors. Sequencing used immunoSEQ multiplex PCR; TCRdb keeps in-frame clones, though not all of them. The data show almost 70,000 clones, approximately 88% seen once. Sequences were obtained from PBMCs. Receptors originate from a human donor in good health. Some clones in this sample may be carry-over from other donors' samples.

This chain uses TRBV7-9 with TRBJ2-3, with 10 positions matching TRBD2. The CDR3 is made up of 17 amino acids. Trimming took 6 bases from V and 6 from J; bases not matched to a gene: 15. Germline CDR1 is SEHNR and CDR2 is FQNEAQ (reference sequence). CDR3 bases: TGTGCCAGCAGACCGAGCCCAGCGGGGGGGCATCAGGATACGCAGTATTTT. Translating gives CASRPSPAGGHQDTQYF.

J is TRBJ2-2 and V is TRBV19, with TRBD2 matching 8 bases. CDR1 LNHDA and CDR2 SQIVND come from the germline V gene (reference sequence). With V trimmed by 10 bases and J by 5 bases, 9 bases remained unmatched. This CDR3 comprises 14 residues. The CDR3 loop reads CATSAAGGTGELFF. CDR3 in DNA: TGTGCCACCTCAGCGGCGGGAGGAACCGGGGAGCTGTTTTTT.

This chain connects TRBV18 to TRBJ2-7, with 8 bases lining up with TRBD1. The CDR3 loop spans 14 amino acids. In germline, CDR1 is KGHSH, CDR2 LQKENI. The junction had 4 bases not matched to a gene; V was cut back by 1 base and J by 5 bases. CDR3: CASSPRTGSNEQYF. The CDR3 nucleotides read TGTGCCAGCTCACCACGGACAGGGTCGAACGAGCAGTACTTC.

The chain recombines TRBV19 with TRBJ2-7; 9 nucleotides agree with TRBD1. The V segment lost 8 bases and the J segment 6 bases; nucleotides outside the gene matches: 5. The CDR3 has 12 residues. Germline V gives CDR1 LNHDA, CDR2 SQIVND (reference sequence). The CDR3 spells CASAGTGSEQYF. The DNA for the CDR3 is TGTGCCAGTGCCGGGACAGGGTCCGAGCAGTACTTC. Using reference TRBV19 and TRBJ2-7 for the parts outside the CDR3, the full variable domain is DGGITQSPKYLFRKEGQNVTLSCEQNLNHDAMYWYRQDPGQGLRLIYYSQIVNDFQKGDIAEGYSVSREKKESFPLTVTSAQKNPTAFYLCASAGTGSEQYFGPGTRLTVT.

The V gene is TRBV9, the J gene TRBJ1-3; maybe TRBD1 (6 bases). This CDR3 region has 15 residues. The V and J ends lost 3 bases and 1 base respectively, with 11 bases between them. CDR1 and CDR2 from the germline V gene are SGDLS and YYNGEE. CDR3: CASSAQGVSGNTIYF. The CDR3, as DNA: TGTGCCAGCAGCGCACAGGGTGTTTCTGGAAACACCATATATTTT.

The chain is built from TRBV14 and TRBJ1-6, with 7 bases that match TRBD1. The germline V gene encodes CDR1 SGHDN and CDR2 FVKESK. Unmatched junction bases numbered 5, after V lost 6 bases and J lost 6 bases. The CDR3 spans 14 residues. CDR3 nucleotide sequence: TGTGCCAGCAGACACGGGACAGTTAATTCACCCCTCCACTTT. This gives the protein CASRHGTVNSPLHF.